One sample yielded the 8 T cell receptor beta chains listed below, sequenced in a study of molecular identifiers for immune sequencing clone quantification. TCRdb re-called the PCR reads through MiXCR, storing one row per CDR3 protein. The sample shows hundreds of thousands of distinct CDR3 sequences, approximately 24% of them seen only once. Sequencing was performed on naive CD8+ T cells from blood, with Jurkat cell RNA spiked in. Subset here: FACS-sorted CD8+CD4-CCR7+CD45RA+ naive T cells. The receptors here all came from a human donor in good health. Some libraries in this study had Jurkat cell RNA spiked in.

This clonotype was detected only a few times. In nucleotides, the CDR3 is TGTGCCAGTAGTACTCTCGATGTGGTCGGCAATCAGCCCCAGCATTTT. It yields the protein CASSTLDVVGNQPQHF. This rearrangement joins TRBV19 to TRBJ1-5; D is ambiguous. This CDR3 has 16 residues. CDR1 is LNHDA, CDR2 SQIVND, per germline (reference sequence). The ends were cut back, 4 bases at V and 2 bases at J, with 15 bases in the middle.

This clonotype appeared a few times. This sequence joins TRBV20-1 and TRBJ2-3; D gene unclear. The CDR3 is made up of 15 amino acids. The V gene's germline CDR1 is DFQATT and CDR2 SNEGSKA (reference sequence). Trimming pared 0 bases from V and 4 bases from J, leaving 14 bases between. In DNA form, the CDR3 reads TGCAGTGCTAGAGATCTAGGTGTTAGATCAGATACGCAGTATTTT. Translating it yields CSARDLGVRSDTQYF.

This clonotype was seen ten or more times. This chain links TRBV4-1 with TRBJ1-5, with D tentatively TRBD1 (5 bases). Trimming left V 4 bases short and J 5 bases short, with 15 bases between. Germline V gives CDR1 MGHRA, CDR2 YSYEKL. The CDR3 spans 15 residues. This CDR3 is CASSLIRDGDQPQHF. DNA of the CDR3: TGCGCCAGCAGCCTAATCCGGGACGGGGATCAGCCCCAGCATTTT.

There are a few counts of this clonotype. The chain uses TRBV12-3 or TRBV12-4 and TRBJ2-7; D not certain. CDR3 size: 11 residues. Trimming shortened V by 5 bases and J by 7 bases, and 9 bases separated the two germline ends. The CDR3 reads CASSVASEQYF. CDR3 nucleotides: TGTGCCAGCAGTGTCGCCTCGGAGCAGTACTTC.

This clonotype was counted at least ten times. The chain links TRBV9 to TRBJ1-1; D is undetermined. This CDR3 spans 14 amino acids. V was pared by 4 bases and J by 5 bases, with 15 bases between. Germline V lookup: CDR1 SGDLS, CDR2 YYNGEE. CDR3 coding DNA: TGTGCCAGCAGCTTCGGGGAAGGGTTTACTGAAGCTTTCTTT. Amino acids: CASSFGEGFTEAFF.

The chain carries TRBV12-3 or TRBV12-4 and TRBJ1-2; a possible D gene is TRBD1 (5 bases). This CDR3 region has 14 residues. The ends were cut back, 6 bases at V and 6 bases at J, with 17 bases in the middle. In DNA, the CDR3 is TGTGCCAGCAGGTGGTCAGGAGGGGCGGATGGCTACACCTTC. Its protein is CASRWSGGADGYTF.

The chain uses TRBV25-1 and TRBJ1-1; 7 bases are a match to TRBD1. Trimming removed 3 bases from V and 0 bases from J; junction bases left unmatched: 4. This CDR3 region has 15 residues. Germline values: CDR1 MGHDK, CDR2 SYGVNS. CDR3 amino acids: CASSDGTVMNTEAFF. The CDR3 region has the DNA TGTGCCAGCAGTGACGGGACAGTTATGAACACTGAAGCTTTCTTT.

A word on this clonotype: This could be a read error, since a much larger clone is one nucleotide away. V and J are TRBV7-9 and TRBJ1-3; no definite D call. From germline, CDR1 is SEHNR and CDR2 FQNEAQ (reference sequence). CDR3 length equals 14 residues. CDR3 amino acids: CTSSDGFSGNTIYF. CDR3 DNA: TGTACCAGCAGCGACGGATTCTCTGGAAACACCATATATTTT.